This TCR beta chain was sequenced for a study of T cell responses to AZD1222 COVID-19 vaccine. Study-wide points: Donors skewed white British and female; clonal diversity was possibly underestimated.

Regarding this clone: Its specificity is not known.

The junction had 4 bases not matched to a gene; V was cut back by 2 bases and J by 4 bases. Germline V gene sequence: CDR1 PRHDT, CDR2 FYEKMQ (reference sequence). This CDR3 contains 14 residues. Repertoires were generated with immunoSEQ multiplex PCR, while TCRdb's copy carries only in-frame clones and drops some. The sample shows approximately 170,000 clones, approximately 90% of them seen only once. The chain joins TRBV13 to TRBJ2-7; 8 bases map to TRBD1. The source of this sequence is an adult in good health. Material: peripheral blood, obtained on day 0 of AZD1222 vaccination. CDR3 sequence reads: CASSLQGQEYEQYF. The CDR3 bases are TGTGCCAGCAGCTTACAGGGACAGGAATACGAGCAGTACTTC.